This T cell receptor (beta chain) was sequenced in a study of T cells after yellow fever vaccination. The V gene's germline CDR1 is DFQATT and CDR2 SNEGSKA (reference sequence). Trimming cost V 0 bases and J 0 bases, with 9 bases left between them. CDR3 length: 14 residues. This clonotype has ten or more counts. One entry per CDR3 protein, called by TCRdb with MiXCR from the 5' RACE reads. The sample contains 300,000 to 450,000 distinct CDR3 sequences, approximately 8% of which appear only once. Sample: PBMCs, taken more than 35 days after the first yellow fever vaccination. The chain carries TRBV20-1 and TRBJ2-7; D is ambiguous. The sequence came from a man aged 18 to 29 who received the YFV17D yellow fever vaccine. The CDR3 DNA sequence: TGCAGTGCTAGAGATCCCCCTAGCTCCTACGAGCAGTACGTC. It is translated as CSARDPPSSYEQYV.